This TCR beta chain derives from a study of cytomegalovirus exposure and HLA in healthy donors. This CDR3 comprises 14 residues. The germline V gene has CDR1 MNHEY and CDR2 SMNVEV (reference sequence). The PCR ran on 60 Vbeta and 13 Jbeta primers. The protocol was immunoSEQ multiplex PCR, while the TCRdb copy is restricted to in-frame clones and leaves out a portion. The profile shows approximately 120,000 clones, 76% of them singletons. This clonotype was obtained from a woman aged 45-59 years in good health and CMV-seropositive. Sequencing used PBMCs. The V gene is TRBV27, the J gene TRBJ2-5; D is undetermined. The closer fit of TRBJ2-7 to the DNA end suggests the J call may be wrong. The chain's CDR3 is CASSTFAGSYEQYF. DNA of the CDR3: TGTGCCAGCAGTACCTTCGCAGGTTCCTACGAGCAGTACTTC.